Listed below are T cell receptor beta chains from one sample, sequenced in a study of early T cells in non-severe SARS-CoV-2 infection. TCRdb reprocessed the 5' RACE reads with MiXCR, giving one entry per CDR3 protein. Of fewer than 90,000 distinct CDR3 sequences in the sample, around 15% are singletons; the top ten hold about a tenth. Sequencing was performed on whole blood. All receptors derive from an adult who was a healthcare worker with PCR-confirmed SARS-CoV-2 infection or an uninfected control (not recorded which). Each CDR3 is given with its conserved first and last residue. D genes are given only for firm matches. A clone size is listed for some rows: how often the clone was seen (once, few, many), or a class if it is expanded.

d_call: TRBD2
clone_size: -
j_call: TRBJ2-3
v_call: TRBV29-1
cdr3_aa: CSVAGTSGRTDTQYF
cdr3_nt: TGCAGCGTTGCAGGGACTAGCGGCCGCACAGATACGCAGTATTTT

d_call: TRBD1
clone_size: few
j_call: TRBJ2-7
v_call: TRBV7-9
cdr3_aa: CASSANQGQGQWEQYF
cdr3_nt: TGTGCCAGCAGCGCCAACCAAGGACAGGGCCAGTGGGAGCAGTACTTC

d_call: TRBD1
clone_size: -
j_call: TRBJ2-1
v_call: TRBV7-2
cdr3_aa: CASSPQGALGEQFF
cdr3_nt: TGTGCCAGCAGCCCACAGGGGGCGCTGGGTGAGCAGTTCTTC

d_call: TRBD1
clone_size: -
j_call: TRBJ2-1
v_call: TRBV20-1
cdr3_aa: CSAIPGQGNNEQFF
cdr3_nt: TGCAGTGCTATACCGGGACAGGGTAACAATGAGCAGTTCTTC

d_call: TRBD2
clone_size: -
j_call: TRBJ2-7
v_call: TRBV7-9
cdr3_aa: CASSLAVAGGTFYEQYF
cdr3_nt: TGTGCCAGCAGCTTAGCGGTTGCGGGGGGAACTTTCTACGAGCAGTACTTC

d_call: TRBD2
clone_size: many
j_call: TRBJ2-3
v_call: TRBV11-2
cdr3_aa: CASSSLAGGHTDTQYF
cdr3_nt: TGTGCCAGCAGCTCCTTAGCGGGGGGGCACACAGATACGCAGTATTTT

d_call: TRBD1
clone_size: -
j_call: TRBJ2-1
v_call: TRBV2
cdr3_aa: CASRGTGEEGNEQFF
cdr3_nt: TGTGCCAGCAGGGGGACAGGGGAAGAGGGCAATGAGCAGTTCTTC

d_call: TRBD1
clone_size: -
j_call: TRBJ1-4
v_call: TRBV19
cdr3_aa: CASSFLGTGEKLFF
cdr3_nt: TGTGCCAGTAGTTTCCTCGGGACAGGTGAAAAACTGTTTTTT

d_call: -
clone_size: many
j_call: TRBJ1-2
v_call: TRBV4-2
cdr3_aa: CASSQNRDQASF
cdr3_nt: TGTGCCAGCAGCCAAAACAGGGATCAGGCCTCCTTC

d_call: -
clone_size: medium-sized
j_call: TRBJ1-6
v_call: TRBV7-2
cdr3_aa: CASSLASSYNSPLHF
cdr3_nt: TGTGCCAGCAGCTTAGCGAGCTCCTATAATTCACCCCTCCACTTT

d_call: TRBD2
clone_size: -
j_call: TRBJ2-5
v_call: TRBV5-4
cdr3_aa: CASSSPIAGAETQYF
cdr3_nt: TGTGCCAGCAGCTCCCCAATAGCGGGGGCAGAGACCCAGTACTTC

d_call: -
clone_size: few
j_call: TRBJ2-2
v_call: TRBV18
cdr3_aa: CASSPPPTGNTGELFF
cdr3_nt: TGTGCCAGCTCACCACCGCCGACAGGGAACACCGGGGAGCTGTTTTTT

d_call: -
clone_size: -
j_call: TRBJ1-4
v_call: TRBV6-2/TRBV6-3
cdr3_aa: CASTGRGPALGLFF
cdr3_nt: TGTGCCAGCACCGGCCGAGGACCGGCCCTCGGACTGTTTTTT

d_call: -
clone_size: -
j_call: TRBJ2-2
v_call: TRBV27
cdr3_aa: CASRPTTGELFF
cdr3_nt: TGTGCCAGCAGGCCTACCACCGGGGAGCTGTTTTTT

d_call: -
clone_size: few
j_call: TRBJ1-4
v_call: TRBV13
cdr3_aa: CASTLWAMGDEKLFF
cdr3_nt: TGTGCCAGCACCCTATGGGCCATGGGCGATGAAAAACTGTTTTTT

d_call: -
clone_size: -
j_call: TRBJ1-2
v_call: TRBV7-9
cdr3_aa: CASSPGIVARGYTF
cdr3_nt: TGTGCCAGCAGCCCAGGAATCGTGGCTAGGGGCTACACCTTC

d_call: TRBD1
clone_size: once
j_call: TRBJ2-2
v_call: TRBV5-1
cdr3_aa: CASSLDRGPGELFF
cdr3_nt: TGCGCCAGCAGCTTGGACAGGGGGCCCGGGGAGCTGTTTTTT

d_call: TRBD1
clone_size: many
j_call: TRBJ2-7
v_call: TRBV5-6
cdr3_aa: CASSLVTTGGLDEQYF
cdr3_nt: TGTGCCAGCAGCTTGGTGACGACAGGGGGTTTGGACGAGCAGTACTTC

d_call: -
clone_size: -
j_call: TRBJ2-1
v_call: TRBV24-1
cdr3_aa: CATYDQPDSYNEQFF
cdr3_nt: TGTGCCACCTATGATCAGCCCGACTCCTACAATGAGCAGTTCTTC

d_call: TRBD2
clone_size: few
j_call: TRBJ2-1
v_call: TRBV5-4
cdr3_aa: CASSLVASGGLSFF
cdr3_nt: TGTGCCAGCAGCTTGGTGGCTAGCGGGGGACTCTCGTTCTTC

d_call: -
clone_size: -
j_call: TRBJ2-2
v_call: TRBV5-6
cdr3_aa: CASSLFPPNTGELFF
cdr3_nt: TGTGCCAGCAGCTTATTCCCTCCGAACACCGGGGAGCTGTTTTTT

d_call: TRBD2
clone_size: many
j_call: TRBJ2-7
v_call: TRBV5-1
cdr3_aa: CASSPTRGVSSYEQYF
cdr3_nt: TGCGCCAGCAGCCCTACCCGGGGGGTATCATCCTACGAGCAGTACTTC

d_call: -
clone_size: few
j_call: TRBJ1-1
v_call: TRBV5-1
cdr3_aa: CASSPQTDTEAFF
cdr3_nt: TGCGCCAGCAGCCCGCAGACAGACACTGAAGCTTTCTTT

d_call: TRBD1
clone_size: -
j_call: TRBJ1-2
v_call: TRBV7-9
cdr3_aa: CASSPRAGQGFGYTF
cdr3_nt: TGTGCCAGCAGCCCCCGGGCGGGACAGGGTTTTGGCTACACCTTC

d_call: TRBD2
clone_size: -
j_call: TRBJ2-1
v_call: TRBV20-1
cdr3_aa: CSAPQGGGNEQFF
cdr3_nt: TGCAGTGCTCCCCAAGGCGGGGGTAATGAGCAGTTCTTC

d_call: -
clone_size: few
j_call: TRBJ1-2
v_call: TRBV24-1
cdr3_aa: CATSNGYGYTF
cdr3_nt: TGTGCCACCTCAAACGGCTATGGCTACACCTTC